This T cell receptor beta chain was identified during a study of blood T cell repertoires in COVID-19. CDR3 length: 15 amino acids. V lost 0 bases to trimming and J lost 6 bases, with 15 bases between them. From germline, CDR1 is MNHEY and CDR2 SVGAGI. The authors' processing: For nucleated cells, counts were estimated from reference gene primer amplification. This table comes from immunoSEQ multiplex PCR, and its TCRdb copy is limited to in-frame clones, with some not included. For V, J and clone size, that table is used; D and trimming come from the DNA. The sample lists around 150,000 clones, about nine tenths occurring once. This clone was detected once.

The source is a man between 18 and 35 years old with acute or convalescent COVID-19. Source material: peripheral blood. The J gene is TRBJ2-7, the V gene TRBV6-5; TRBD1 is a possible D gene (5 bases). Here the CDR3 DNA reads TGTGCCAGCAGTTACTCCGACCTCAGGGCCGCCGAGCAGTACTTC. Its protein product is CASSYSDLRAAEQYF.